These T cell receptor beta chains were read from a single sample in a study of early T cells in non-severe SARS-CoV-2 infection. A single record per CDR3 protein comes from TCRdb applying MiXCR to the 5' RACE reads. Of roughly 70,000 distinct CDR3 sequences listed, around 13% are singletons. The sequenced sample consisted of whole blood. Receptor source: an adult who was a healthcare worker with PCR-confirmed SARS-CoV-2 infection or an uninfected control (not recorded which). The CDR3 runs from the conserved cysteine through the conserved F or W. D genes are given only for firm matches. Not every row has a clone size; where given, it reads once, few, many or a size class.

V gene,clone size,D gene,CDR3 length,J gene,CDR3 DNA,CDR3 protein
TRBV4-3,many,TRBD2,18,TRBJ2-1,TGCGCCAGCAGCCAATCCCTCCGGGACTACGTATCCTACAATGAGCAGTTCTTC,CASSQSLRDYVSYNEQFF
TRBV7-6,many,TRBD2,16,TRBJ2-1,TGTGCCAGCAGCTTAGAACTAGCGGGAGCTTACAATGAGCAGTTCTTC,CASSLELAGAYNEQFF
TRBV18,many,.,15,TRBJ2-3,TGTGCCAGCTCACCCCTGGCAGGGAGCACAGATACGCAGTATTTT,CASSPLAGSTDTQYF
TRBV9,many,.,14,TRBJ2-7,TGTGCCAGCAGCGCGGACTTCCATACCTACGAGCAGTACTTC,CASSADFHTYEQYF
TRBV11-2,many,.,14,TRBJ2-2,TGTGCCAGCAGCTTAGGCGGGAACACCGGGGAGCTGTTTTTT,CASSLGGNTGELFF
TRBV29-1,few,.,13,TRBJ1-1,TGCAGCGTTGAATGGGGGGAGGACACTGAAGCTTTCTTT,CSVEWGEDTEAFF
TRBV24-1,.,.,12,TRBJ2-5,TGTGCCACCAGGCGGGGGCGGGGGACCCAGTACTTC,CATRRGRGTQYF
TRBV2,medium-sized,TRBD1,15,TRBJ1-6,TGTGCCAGCAGCATGGGACAGCTTTATAATTCACCCCTCCACTTT,CASSMGQLYNSPLHF
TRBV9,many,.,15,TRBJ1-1,TGTGCCAGCAGCCTTGAGGGCCGGGGGGACACTGAAGCTTTCTTT,CASSLEGRGDTEAFF
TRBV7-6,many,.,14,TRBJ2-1,TGTGCCAGCAGCGCAACACATGGCTACAATGAGCAGTTCTTC,CASSATHGYNEQFF
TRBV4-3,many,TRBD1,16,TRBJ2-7,TGCGCCAGCAGCCGAGATTCCGGGACAGCAAACTACGAGCAGTACTTC,CASSRDSGTANYEQYF
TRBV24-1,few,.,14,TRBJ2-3,TGTGCCACCAGTGATTGGACAGCAACAGATACGCAGTATTTT,CATSDWTATDTQYF
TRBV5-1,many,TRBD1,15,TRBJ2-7,TGCGCCAGCAGCTTGTATAGGACAGGGGGTGACGAGCAGTACTTC,CASSLYRTGGDEQYF
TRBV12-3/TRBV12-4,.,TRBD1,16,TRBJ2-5,TGTGCCAGCAGTCTCGGGACAGGGGGGGTTCGAGAGACCCAGTACTTC,CASSLGTGGVRETQYF
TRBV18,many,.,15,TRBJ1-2,TGTGCCAGCTCACCAGAAGGGGAGGGTAGCTATGGCTACACCTTC,CASSPEGEGSYGYTF
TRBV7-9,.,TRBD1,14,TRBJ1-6,TGTGCCAGCAGCCCCAAGACAGGGCTTGGGACCCTCCACTTT,CASSPKTGLGTLHF
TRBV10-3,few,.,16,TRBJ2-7,TGTGCCATCAGTGAGTCGGTTGTTTCTATCAACTACGAGCAGTACTTC,CAISESVVSINYEQYF
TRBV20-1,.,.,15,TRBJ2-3,TGCAGTGCTAGTGCCAGACAGTACCCCACAGATACGCAGTATTTT,CSASARQYPTDTQYF
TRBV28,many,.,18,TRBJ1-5,TGTGCCAGCACCCGTACGGGGGCAAACCCTTGGAGCAATCAGCCCCAGCATTTT,CASTRTGANPWSNQPQHF
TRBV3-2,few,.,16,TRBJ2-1,TGTGCCAGCAGCCCGAGGACTAGCGGGAACTTGAATGAGCAGTTCTTC,CASSPRTSGNLNEQFF
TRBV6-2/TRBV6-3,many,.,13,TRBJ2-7,TGTGCCAGCAGCCCCAACTGGGGATACGAGCAGTACTTC,CASSPNWGYEQYF
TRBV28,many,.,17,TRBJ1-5,TGTGCCAGCAGTGGGATCGGCATACGTGTTCGCAATCAGCCCCAGCATTTT,CASSGIGIRVRNQPQHF
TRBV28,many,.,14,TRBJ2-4,TGTGCCAGCAGCCCACCTGGGGCCAAAAACATTCAGTACTTC,CASSPPGAKNIQYF
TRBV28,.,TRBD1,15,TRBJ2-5,TGTGCCAGCAGTATTCAGACAGGGGGCTCGGAGACCCAGTACTTC,CASSIQTGGSETQYF
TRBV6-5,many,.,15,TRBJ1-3,TGTGCCAGCAGTTTAATGGGGGGCCCTGGAAACACCATATATTTT,CASSLMGGPGNTIYF
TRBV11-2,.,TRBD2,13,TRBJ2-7,TGTGCCAGCAGGCCGGGACTAGCGGACGAGCAGTACTTC,CASRPGLADEQYF
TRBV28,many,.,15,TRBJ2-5,TGTGCCAGCAGTTTATTGCCAGTCGGAGGAGAGACCCAGTACTTC,CASSLLPVGGETQYF
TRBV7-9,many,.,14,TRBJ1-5,TGTGCCAGCAGCTTCTCTTCCAGTAATCAGCCCCAGCATTTT,CASSFSSSNQPQHF
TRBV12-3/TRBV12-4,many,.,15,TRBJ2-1,TGTGCCAGCAGCTCGGACTACACACCCGACAATGAGCAGTTCTTC,CASSSDYTPDNEQFF
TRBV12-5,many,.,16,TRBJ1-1,TGTGCTAGTGGTTTGGTACTGTCCAGGTCGAACACTGAAGCTTTCTTT,CASGLVLSRSNTEAFF
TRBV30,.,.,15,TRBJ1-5,TGTGCCTGGAGTGCCCGGGACGGGTTCAATCAGCCCCAGCATTTT,CAWSARDGFNQPQHF
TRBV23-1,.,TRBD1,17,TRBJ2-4,TGCGCCAGCAGAAGACAGGGGGCTAGGGCCGCCAAAAACATTCAGTACTTC,CASRRQGARAAKNIQYF
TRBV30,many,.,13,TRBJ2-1,TGTGCCTGCCGGGACATCTCCTACAATGAGCAGTTCTTC,CACRDISYNEQFF
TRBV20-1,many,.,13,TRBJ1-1,TGCAGTGCCCAAGAGACCAGGAACACTGAAGCTTTCTTT,CSAQETRNTEAFF
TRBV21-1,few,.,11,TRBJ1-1,TGTGCCAGCAGCAAAGAGGGGGGAGCTTTCTTT,CASSKEGGAFF
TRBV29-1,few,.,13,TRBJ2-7,TGCAGCGTTGAAGCCAACAGGGAGGGCGAGCAGTACTTC,CSVEANREGEQYF
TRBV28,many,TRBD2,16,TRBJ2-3,TGTGCCAGCAGCGCGACTAGCGGGAGGTTCGCAGATACGCAGTATTTT,CASSATSGRFADTQYF
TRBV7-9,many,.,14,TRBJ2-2,TGTGCCAGCAGCTCCAACATCGGCACCGGGGAGCTGTTTTTT,CASSSNIGTGELFF
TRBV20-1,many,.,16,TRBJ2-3,TGCAGTGCTAGAGATCGACTGCGGGACCCGATGTATACGCAGTATTTT,CSARDRLRDPMYTQYF
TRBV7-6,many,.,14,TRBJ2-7,TGTACCAGCAGCCCACCCGCGAGCGGGCAAGAGCAGTACTTC,CTSSPPASGQEQYF
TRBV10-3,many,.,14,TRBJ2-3,TGTGCCATCAGTGAGTCGAGGGAGCGAGATACGCAGTATTTT,CAISESRERDTQYF
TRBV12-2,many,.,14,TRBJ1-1,TGTGCAAGTCGCTTATCGGTAACGAACACTGAAGCTTTCTTT,CASRLSVTNTEAFF
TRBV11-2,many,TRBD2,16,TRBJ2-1,TGTGCCAGCAGCCCTCTGGGGGTAGCGGGAATCTTTGAGCAGTTCTTC,CASSPLGVAGIFEQFF
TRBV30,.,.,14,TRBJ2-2,TGTGCCTGGAGTGTGGTCAGCGGCACCGGGGAGCTGTTTTTT,CAWSVVSGTGELFF
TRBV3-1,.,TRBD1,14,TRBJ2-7,TGTGCCAGCAGCCAGGGACAGGGGCCTTACGAGCAGTACTTC,CASSQGQGPYEQYF
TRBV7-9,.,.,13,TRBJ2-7,TGTGCCATCCCGGGTAGCGGTGCCTACGAGCAGTACTTC,CAIPGSGAYEQYF
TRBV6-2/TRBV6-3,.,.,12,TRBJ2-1,TGTGCCAGCAGTTCAACTAGATTTGAGCAGTTCTTC,CASSSTRFEQFF
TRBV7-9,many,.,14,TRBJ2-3,TGTGCCAGCAGCTTATTGTTGAGTTCGGATACGCAGTATTTT,CASSLLLSSDTQYF
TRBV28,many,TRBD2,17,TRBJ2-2,TGTGCCAGCAGTTTATTAGTGGTGACTAGCGGCACCGGGGAGCTGTTTTTT,CASSLLVVTSGTGELFF
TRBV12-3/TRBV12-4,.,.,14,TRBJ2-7,TGTGCCAGCAGTTTTGGGCAGGGTTTGTACGAGCAGTACTTC,CASSFGQGLYEQYF